The 18 T cell receptor beta chains given below trace back to one sample, sequenced in a study of Graves' ophthalmopathy and Graves' hyperthyroidism. For repertoire sequencing, the TCR beta CDR3 regions were amplified from RNA transcripts. In the first round, RT-PCR was carried out with HTBI primers, and a multiplex PCR formed the second round. TCRdb called the multiplex PCR reads again in MiXCR, with one record for every CDR3 protein. Of about 550,000 distinct CDR3 sequences listed, under 45% are singletons. Sequencing used peripheral blood or thyroid tissue (not recorded which). Receptors originate from an adult man with Graves' hyperthyroidism.

Many counts were recorded for this clonotype. The V call is TRBV5-1, the J call TRBJ2-2, with TRBD2 matching 7 bases. The CDR3 is made up of 15 amino acids. V lost 2 bases and J lost 2; bases outside the gene matches: 3. Germline CDR1 reads SGHRS; CDR2 reads YFSETQ. As DNA, the CDR3 is TGCGCCAGCAGCTTACGGGACTACAACACCGGGGAGCTGTTTTTT. This translates into CASSLRDYNTGELFF.

The V and J genes are TRBV20-1 and TRBJ2-7, with 9 bases fitting TRBD2. V dropped 0 bases and J dropped 4; count of bases not matched to a gene: 7. The CDR3 is made up of 15 amino acids. The germline V gene has CDR1 DFQATT and CDR2 SNEGSKA (reference sequence). CDR3 coding DNA: TGCAGTGCTAGAGATAGGATAGCGGGAGATTACGAGCAGTACTTC. It translates to CSARDRIAGDYEQYF.

This clonotype was recorded many times. The chain links TRBV6-1 to TRBJ1-1; weak D call: TRBD1 (6 bases). The length of the CDR3 is 12 residues. Trimming left V 8 bases short and J 1 base short, with 8 bases between. Germline V gene data show CDR1 as MNHNS and CDR2 as SASEGT. The CDR3 reads CASQTGNTEAFF. CDR3 coding DNA: TGTGCCAGCCAGACAGGGAACACTGAAGCTTTCTTT.

This clonotype has a handful of counts. CDR3 bases: TGTGCCAGCAGTGACCTCAGAGGGTCTGGGGAAGAGACCCAGTACTTC. Protein product: CASSDLRGSGEETQYF. The chain has TRBV25-1 and TRBJ2-5; D is possibly TRBD2 (5 bases). CDR3 length: 16 residues. V lost 3 bases and J lost 3, with 17 bases in between. Germline V gene sequence: CDR1 MGHDK, CDR2 SYGVNS.

This clonotype was detected once. One end of the junction fails to match germline, which may point to a read error. The chain links TRBV4-1 to TRBJ1-4; tentatively, D is TRBD1 (5 bases). The CDR3 sequence is 14 residues long. Germline CDR1 MGHRA, CDR2 YSYEKL. The CDR3 region is CAGSESRGSVKLFF. The CDR3 nucleotides are TGCGCCGGCAGCGAAAGTCGGGGGTCGGTAAAACTGTTTTTT.

This clonotype has at least ten counts. The J gene is TRBJ1-6, the V gene TRBV6-1, with D hard to call. The CDR3 has 14 residues. The ends were cut back, 1 base at V and 7 bases at J, with 8 bases in the middle. Germline-derived CDR1 and CDR2 are MNHNS and SASEGT. The CDR3 DNA follows: TGTGCCAGCAGTGAAGGACTGATGAATTCACCCCTCCACTTT. This codes for CASSEGLMNSPLHF.

The chain combines TRBV15 with TRBJ1-2, with TRBD1 matching over 7 bases. The V gene's germline CDR1 is LNHNV and CDR2 YYDKDF (reference sequence). V trimming: 4 bases; J trimming: 5 bases; junction bases outside the gene matches: 4. This CDR3 is 13 amino acids long. The CDR3 nucleotides read TGTGCCACCAGCAAATGGACAGGTTATGGCTACACCTTC. The encoded protein is CATSKWTGYGYTF.

At least ten counts were recorded for this clonotype. V usage is TRBV7-9 and J usage is TRBJ1-2; D is unclear. The CDR3 extends over 13 amino acids. Germline V gene lookup returns CDR1 SEHNR and CDR2 FQNEAQ (reference sequence). V was clipped by 1 base and J by 6 bases, with 9 bases between them. In DNA, the CDR3 is TGTGCCAGCAGCTTAGTATCAGGACATGGCTACACCTTC. Its translation is CASSLVSGHGYTF.

Many counts were recorded for this clonotype. Mismatch with germline at one junction end may stem from a read error. The chain's CDR3 is CASSLAPISGANVLTF. DNA for the CDR3: TGTGCCAGCAGCTTGGCCCCTATTTCTGGCGCCAACGTCCTGACTTTC. The chain combines TRBV5-4 with TRBJ2-6; no clear D gene. CDR1 is SGHNT, CDR2 YYREEE, per germline (reference sequence). The CDR3 consists of 16 residues. The full variable domain, its missing parts supplied by reference TRBV5-4 and TRBJ2-6, is ETGVTQSPTHLIKTRGQQVTLRCSSQSGHNTVSWYQQALGQGPQFIFQYYREEENGRGNFPPRFSGLQFPNYSSELNVNALELDDSALYLCASSLAPISGANVLTFGAGSRLTVL.

This clonotype showed up many times. This chain uses TRBV27 with TRBJ1-2, with D possibly being TRBD1 (5 bases). This CDR3 has 14 residues. Germline V lookup: CDR1 MNHEY, CDR2 SMNVEV (reference sequence). V dropped 6 bases and J dropped 0 bases, with 11 bases sitting between them. CDR3: CASSKQEANYGYTF. For the CDR3, the DNA is TGTGCCAGCAGCAAACAGGAAGCTAACTATGGCTACACCTTC.

The genes are TRBV10-3 and TRBJ1-1; 7 nucleotides align to TRBD1. With V trimmed by 3 bases and J by 6 bases, 19 bases remained unmatched. The CDR3 extends over 18 amino acids. CDR1 is ENHRY and CDR2 is SYGVKD in the germline V gene. The CDR3 DNA is TGTGCCATCAGTGATGAAAGGGCCCCGACGACAGGGATCCCTGAAGCTTTCTTT. Protein product: CAISDERAPTTGIPEAFF.

This chain joins TRBV9 and TRBJ1-3; D is unclear. CDR3 length equals 18 residues. The ends were cut back, 4 bases at V and 0 bases at J, with 20 bases in the middle. Germline CDR1 and CDR2: SGDLS and YYNGEE. CDR3 sequence reads: CASSLRDSRFLSGNTIYF. In nucleotides, the CDR3 is TGTGCCAGCAGCCTCCGGGATTCTAGATTTCTCTCTGGAAACACCATATATTTT.

A few counts support this clonotype. Its ends do not fully match the called genes, so a read error is possible. The chain combines TRBV20-1 with TRBJ1-1; D is perhaps TRBD1 (6 bases). The CDR3 is 13 residues long. Germline loops: CDR1 DFQATT, CDR2 SNEGSKA (reference sequence). The DNA for the CDR3 is TGCAGTGCGAGAGCGGGGGCGAACACTGAAGCTTTCTTT. Translating gives CSARAGANTEAFF.

The chain uses TRBV7-3 and TRBJ2-2, with 12 bases identical to TRBD2. V lost 5 bases, J lost 9 bases, and 7 bases stayed unmatched. Per germline, CDR1 SGHTA and CDR2 FQGTGA. This CDR3 is 15 amino acids long. The CDR3 spells CASSTTSGGRRELFF. CDR3 coding DNA: TGTGCCAGCAGCACTACTAGCGGGGGGAGGCGGGAGCTGTTTTTT.

There are many counts of this clonotype. The chain combines TRBV19 with TRBJ1-1, with D perhaps matching TRBD1 (6 bases). The CDR3 runs to 14 residues. Trimming took off 9 bases at V and 0 bases at J, with 14 bases between the two ends. Looked up from germline, CDR1 is LNHDA and CDR2 is SQIVND (reference sequence). CDR3 amino acids: CASTLGQMNTEAFF. CDR3 in DNA: TGTGCCAGCACCCTCGGACAGATGAACACTGAAGCTTTCTTT.

V and J are TRBV5-8 and TRBJ1-6; D possibly corresponds to TRBD1 (6 bases). Germline CDR1 is SGHTS and CDR2 is YDEGEE. V was shortened by 3 bases and J by 6 bases, with 13 bases between the two germline ends. This CDR3 is 15 amino acids long. CDR3: CASSSGQSINSPLHF. The CDR3 bases are TGTGCCAGCAGCTCTGGACAGTCCATTAATTCACCCCTCCACTTT.

In the case of this clonotype: One junction end does not reproduce the germline sequence, and a read error may be involved. This chain connects TRBV20-1 to TRBJ1-5; tentatively, D is TRBD1 (5 bases). Germline V gene data show CDR1 as DFQATT and CDR2 as SNEGSKA (reference sequence). The length of the CDR3 is 16 residues. The CDR3 region has the DNA TGCAGTGCCAGACCGGGACTAGCGGCCTACAATGAGCCCCAGCATTTT. Encoded protein: CSARPGLAAYNEPQHF.

Regarding this clonotype: This may be a read error, as it is one base from a much larger clone. The rearrangement links TRBV2 to TRBJ1-2; D uncertain. Germline V gene lookup returns CDR1 SNHLY and CDR2 FYNNEI. The V end lost 5 bases, the J end lost 4 bases, and 17 bases lay between the germline ends. The CDR3 extends over 15 amino acids. The DNA of the CDR3 is TGTGCCAGCAGTTTGGTCAACAGATACAGCTATGGCTACACCTTC. Translation: CASSLVNRYSYGYTF. Complete variable domain (other parts from reference TRBV2 and TRBJ1-2): EPEVTQTPSHQVTQMGQEVILRCVPISNHLYFYWYRQILGQKVEFLVSFYNNEISEKSEIFDDQFSVERPDGSNFTLKIRSTKLEDSAMYFCASSLVNRYSYGYTFGSGTRLTVV.